The present entry profiles one T cell receptor beta chain with its context. Its antigen is not identified. These data originate in a study of cytomegalovirus exposure and HLA in healthy donors. Whole-study context: As released early, the data held about 85 million unique TCRs from HLA-typed donors. The study's findings and limits: The study reported that TCR beta sequences accurately predicted HLA-A and HLA-B alleles in most subjects. In an earlier analysis, productive rearrangement rates for most beta V segments clustered near 87% or 30%. In all likelihood, a cluster of highly shared sequence variants was a sequencing artifact.

Amplification used 60 Vbeta primers and 13 Jbeta primers. Only in-frame clones appear in the TCRdb table, and some are missing; sequencing was by immunoSEQ multiplex PCR. The table shows over 110,000 clones, with 70% to 85% occurring only once. The sequenced sample was PBMCs. The source of this sequence is a woman in her fifties or sixties in good health and CMV-seropositive.

The CDR3 nucleotides are TGTGCCAGCAGCCCCTGGGAGGGGGAGACCCAGTACTTC. Residues: CASSPWEGETQYF. V and J are TRBV13 and TRBJ2-5; 7 nucleotides agree with TRBD2. CDR1 and CDR2 from the germline V gene are PRHDT and FYEKMQ (reference sequence). The CDR3 loop spans 13 amino acids. V shed 5 bases, J shed 5 bases, and the junction held 5 bases outside the gene matches.